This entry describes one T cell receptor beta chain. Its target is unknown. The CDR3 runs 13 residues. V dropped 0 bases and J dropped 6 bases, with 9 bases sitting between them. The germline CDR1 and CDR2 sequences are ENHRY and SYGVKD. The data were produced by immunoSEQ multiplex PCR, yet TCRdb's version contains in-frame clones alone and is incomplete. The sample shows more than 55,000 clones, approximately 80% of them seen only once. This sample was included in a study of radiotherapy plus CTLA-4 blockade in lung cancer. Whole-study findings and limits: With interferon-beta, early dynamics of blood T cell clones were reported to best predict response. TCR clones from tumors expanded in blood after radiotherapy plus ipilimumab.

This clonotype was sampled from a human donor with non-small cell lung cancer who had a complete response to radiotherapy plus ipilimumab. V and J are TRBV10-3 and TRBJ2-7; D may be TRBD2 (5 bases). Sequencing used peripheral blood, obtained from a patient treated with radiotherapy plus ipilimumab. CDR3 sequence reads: CAISESVAIEQYF. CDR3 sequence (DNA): TGTGCCATCAGTGAGTCGGTAGCGATCGAGCAGTACTTC.